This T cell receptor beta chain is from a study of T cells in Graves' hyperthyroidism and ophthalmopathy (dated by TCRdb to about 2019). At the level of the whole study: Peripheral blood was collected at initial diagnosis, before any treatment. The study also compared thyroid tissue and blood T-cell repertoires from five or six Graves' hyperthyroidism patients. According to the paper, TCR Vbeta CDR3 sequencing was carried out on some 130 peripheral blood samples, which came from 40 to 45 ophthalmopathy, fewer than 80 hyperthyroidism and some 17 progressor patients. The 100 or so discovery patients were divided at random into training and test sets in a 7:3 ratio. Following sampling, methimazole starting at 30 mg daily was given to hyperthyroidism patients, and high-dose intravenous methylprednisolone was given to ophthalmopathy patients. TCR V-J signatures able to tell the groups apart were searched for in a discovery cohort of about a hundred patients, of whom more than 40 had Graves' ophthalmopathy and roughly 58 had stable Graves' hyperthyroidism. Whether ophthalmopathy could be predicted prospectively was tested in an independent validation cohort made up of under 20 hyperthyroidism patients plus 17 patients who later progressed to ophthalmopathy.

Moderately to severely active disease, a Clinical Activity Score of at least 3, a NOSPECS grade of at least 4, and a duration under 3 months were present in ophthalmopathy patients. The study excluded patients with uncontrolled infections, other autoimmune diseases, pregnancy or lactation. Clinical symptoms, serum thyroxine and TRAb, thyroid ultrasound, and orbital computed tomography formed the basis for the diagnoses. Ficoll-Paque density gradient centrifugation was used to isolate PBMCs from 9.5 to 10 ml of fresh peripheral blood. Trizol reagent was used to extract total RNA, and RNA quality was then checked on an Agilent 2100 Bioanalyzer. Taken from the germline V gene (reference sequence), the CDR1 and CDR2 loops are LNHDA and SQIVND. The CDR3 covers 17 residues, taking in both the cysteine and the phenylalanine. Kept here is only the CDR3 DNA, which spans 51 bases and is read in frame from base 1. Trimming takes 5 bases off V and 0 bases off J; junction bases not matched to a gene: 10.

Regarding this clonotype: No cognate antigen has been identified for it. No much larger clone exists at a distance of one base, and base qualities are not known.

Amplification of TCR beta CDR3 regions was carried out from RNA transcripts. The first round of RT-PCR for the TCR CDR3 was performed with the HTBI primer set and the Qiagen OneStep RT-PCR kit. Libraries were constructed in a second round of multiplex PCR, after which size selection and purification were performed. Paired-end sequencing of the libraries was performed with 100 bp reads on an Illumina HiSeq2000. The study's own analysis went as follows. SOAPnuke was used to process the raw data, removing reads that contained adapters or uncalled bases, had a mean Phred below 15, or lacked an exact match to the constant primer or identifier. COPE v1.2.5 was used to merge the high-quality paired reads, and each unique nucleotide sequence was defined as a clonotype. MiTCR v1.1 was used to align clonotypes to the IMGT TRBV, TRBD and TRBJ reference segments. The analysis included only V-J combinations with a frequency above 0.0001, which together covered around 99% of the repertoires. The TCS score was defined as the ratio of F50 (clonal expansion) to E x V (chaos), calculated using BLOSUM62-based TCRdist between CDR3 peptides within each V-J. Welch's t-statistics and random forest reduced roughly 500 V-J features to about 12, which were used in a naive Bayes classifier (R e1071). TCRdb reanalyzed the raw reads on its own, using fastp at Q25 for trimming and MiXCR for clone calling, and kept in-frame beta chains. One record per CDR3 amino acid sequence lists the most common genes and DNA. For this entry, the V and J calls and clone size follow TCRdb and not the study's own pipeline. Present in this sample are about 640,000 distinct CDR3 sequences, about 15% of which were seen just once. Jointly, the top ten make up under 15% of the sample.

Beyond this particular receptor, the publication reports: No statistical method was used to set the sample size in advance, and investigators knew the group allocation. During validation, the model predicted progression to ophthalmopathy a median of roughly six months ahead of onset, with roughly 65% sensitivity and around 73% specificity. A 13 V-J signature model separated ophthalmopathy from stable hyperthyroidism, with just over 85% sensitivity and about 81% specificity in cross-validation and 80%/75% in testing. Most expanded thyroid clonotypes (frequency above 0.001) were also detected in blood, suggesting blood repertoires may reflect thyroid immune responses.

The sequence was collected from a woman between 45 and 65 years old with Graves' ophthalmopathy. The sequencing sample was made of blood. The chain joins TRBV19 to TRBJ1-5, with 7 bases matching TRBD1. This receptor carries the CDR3 CASSQFPGQSSNQPQHF. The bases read TGTGCCAGTAGTCAGTTCCCGGGACAGTCTAGCAATCAGCCCCAGCATTTT. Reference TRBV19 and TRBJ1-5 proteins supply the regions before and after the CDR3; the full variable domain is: DGGITQSPKYLFRKEGQNVTLSCEQNLNHDAMYWYRQDPGQGLRLIYYSQIVNDFQKGDIAEGYSVSREKKESFPLTVTSAQKNPTAFYLCASSQFPGQSSNQPQHFGDGTRLSIL.